Given below is one T cell receptor (beta chain) in context. The data were obtained in a study of blood T cell repertoires in COVID-19. As for the study in general: COVID-19 samples collected from the United States, Italy and Spain covered acute and convalescent phases. Sources were T cells, B-cell-depleted T cells, or PBMCs; the material itself was cDNA or gDNA.

In the study's own analysis: Estimated nucleated cell counts came from reference gene primer amplification. Sequenced by immunoSEQ multiplex PCR; TCRdb stores in-frame clones only, minus some. That table gives V, J and clone size, and the DNA gave D and trimming. The repertoire holds 88,000 or so clones, with around 78% as singletons. The receptor comes from a human donor in a cohort sampled during active COVID-19. Sequenced sample: peripheral blood.

For the CDR3, the DNA is TGTGCCAGCAGCGTACAACCAAACACCGGGGAGCTGTTTTTT. Translated, it gives CASSVQPNTGELFF. The chain couples TRBV7-3 to TRBJ2-2; no reliable D call. This CDR3 contains 14 residues. Germline V CDR1 and CDR2: SGHTA, FQGTGA. Between the trimmed V and J ends, which lost 5 bases and 2 bases, there was a span of 9 bases.